The 29 T cell receptor beta chains in this list originate from one sample, sequenced in a study of blood T cell repertoires in COVID-19 (dated by TCRdb to about 2020). Receptors were amplified or captured by the immunoSEQ multiplex PCR assay. In TCRdb, the immuneACCESS table is reduced to in-frame sequences with V and J assigned. These tables do not hold every clone; where another copy was compared, an unresolved V gene accounts for under half, and the others remain unexplained. Counted in this sample were under 150,000 clones; more than 70% of them appeared once. Around 1.4% of the sample is in the top ten clones. The sample was peripheral blood. These receptors all stem from a man aged 55 to 69 with acute or convalescent COVID-19.

This rearrangement joins TRBV9 to TRBJ2-6; 7 bases are a match to TRBD1. The CDR3 consists of 18 residues. The germline V gene encodes CDR1 SGDLS and CDR2 YYNGEE. Trimming at V came to 1 base and at J to 4 bases, leaving 11 bases not matched to a gene. In nucleotides, the CDR3 is TGTGCCAGCAGCGTACTTCCGACAGGGTCTGTGGGGGCCAACGTCCTGACTTTC. This gives the protein CASSVLPTGSVGANVLTF.

This clone was seen once. The gene calls are TRBV5-1 and TRBJ1-6; possibly TRBD1 for D (6 bases). V gave up 4 bases and J gave up 8 bases, with 16 bases separating them. The CDR3 length is 15 residues. CDR1 SGHRS and CDR2 YFSETQ come from the germline V gene. CDR3 coding DNA: TGCGCCAGCAGCGATCGCGGACAGTCTTATTCACCCCTCCACTTT. Translation: CASSDRGQSYSPLHF.

The gene calls are TRBV5-1 and TRBJ1-4; D gene unclear. Trimming shortened V by 0 bases and J by 0 bases, and 6 bases separated the two germline ends. Germline assignment: CDR1 SGHRS and CDR2 YFSETQ. The CDR3 sequence is 15 residues long. The CDR3 region is CASSLAQATNEKLFF. CDR3 DNA sequence: TGCGCCAGCAGCTTGGCTCAGGCAACTAATGAAAAACTGTTTTTT. Filled out from reference TRBV5-1 and TRBJ1-4, the complete variable domain reads KAGVTQTPRYLIKTRGQQVTLSCSPISGHRSVSWYQQTPGQGLQFLFEYFSETQRNKGNFPGRFSGRQFSNSRSEMNVSTLELGDSALYLCASSLAQATNEKLFFGSGTQLSVL.

For this clone: An end of the junction differs from the germline gene, which may be a read error. This chain uses TRBV28 with TRBJ1-1; weak D call: TRBD1 (6 bases). The V gene's germline CDR1 is MDHEN and CDR2 SYDVKM. CDR3 length: 13 residues. The CDR3 protein is CATSYTQGSEAFF. CDR3 DNA: TGTGCCACCAGTTACACACAGGGTTCTGAAGCTTTCTTT.

J is TRBJ2-7 and V is TRBV28; D perhaps matches TRBD1 (6 bases). Germline lookup yields CDR1 MDHEN and CDR2 SYDVKM. This CDR3 is built from 14 residues. Trimming shortened V by 7 bases and J by 2 bases, and 15 bases separated the two germline ends. In nucleotides, the CDR3 is TGTGCCAGCAATCCTCCGGGACAAACCTACGAGCAGTACTTC. Encoded protein: CASNPPGQTYEQYF.

J is TRBJ2-7 and V is TRBV10-3; TRBD1 aligns across 9 bases. J was trimmed by 2 bases and V by 4 bases; bases with no gene match: 12. Germline V lookup: CDR1 ENHRY, CDR2 SYGVKD. The CDR3 consists of 17 residues. CDR3 in DNA: TGTGCCATCAGTGCTAGGGGAGGACAGGGGACAGCCTACGAGCAGTACTTC. Residues: CAISARGGQGTAYEQYF.

Regarding this clone: Other DNA sequences in this specimen translate into the identical CDR3. The rearrangement uses TRBV19 and TRBJ2-7; D is ambiguous. Between the trimmed V and J ends, which lost 1 base and 0 bases, there was a span of 7 bases. The CDR3 runs 14 residues. Germline CDR1 is LNHDA and CDR2 is SQIVND (reference sequence). The CDR3 region has the DNA TGTGCCAGTAGTATAGGAGGTGGCTCCTACGAGCAGTACTTC. Translated, it gives CASSIGGGSYEQYF.

With respect to this clone: Germline and junction disagree at one end, which may indicate a read error. The chain employs TRBV4-2 and TRBJ2-1; D ambiguous. The CDR3 spans 15 residues. Per germline, CDR1 LGHNA and CDR2 YNFKEQ. The CDR3: CASSQERYSHNEQFF. The CDR3 DNA follows: TGTGCCAGCAGCCAAGAGAGATACTCCCACAATGAGCAGTTCTTC.

The chain links TRBV2 to TRBJ2-7; 12 bases match TRBD2. J was trimmed by 0 bases and V by 5 bases; bases with no gene match: 5. Per germline, CDR1 SNHLY and CDR2 FYNNEI. This CDR3 region has 16 residues. In DNA, the CDR3 is TGTGCCAGCAGTACCCAGACTAGCGGGGGCTCCTACGAGCAGTACTTC. It translates to CASSTQTSGGSYEQYF.

The chain combines TRBV7-2 with TRBJ1-5; TRBD1 might be the D (5 bases). The V end was cut by 5 bases, the J end by 0 bases, with 11 bases between. The CDR3 sequence is 15 residues long. Germline-derived CDR1 and CDR2 are SGHTA and FQGNSA. CDR3 region: CASSPGHISNQPQHF. CDR3 sequence (DNA): TGTGCCAGCAGCCCAGGACACATTAGCAATCAGCCCCAGCATTTT.

J is TRBJ1-6 and V is TRBV5-1, with TRBD1 identical over 12 bases. CDR1 and CDR2 from the germline V gene are SGHRS and YFSETQ. V was clipped by 1 base and J by 7 bases; unmatched bases: 6. The CDR3 covers 17 residues. CDR3 in amino acids: CASSLSVGTGGNSPLHF. Here the CDR3 DNA reads TGCGCCAGCAGCTTGTCCGTGGGGACAGGGGGCAATTCACCCCTCCACTTT.

The chain employs TRBV7-3 and TRBJ2-1, with 9 positions matching TRBD1. V shed 5 bases and J 6 bases; nucleotides not matched to a gene: 8. This CDR3 contains 15 residues. Per the germline V gene, CDR1 is SGHTA and CDR2 is FQGTGA. The CDR3 sequence: CASSTAGTGPNEQFF. The CDR3 DNA follows: TGTGCCAGCAGCACGGCCGGGACAGGGCCCAATGAGCAGTTCTTC.

The J gene is TRBJ1-6, the V gene TRBV7-9, with a weak D call TRBD1 (5 bases). V was pared by 2 bases and J by 9 bases, with 5 bases between. Germline loops: CDR1 SEHNR, CDR2 FQNEAQ (reference sequence). The CDR3 covers 12 residues. DNA of the CDR3: TGTGCCAGCAGCTTACAGGGTTCACCCCTCCACTTT. Translation gives CASSLQGSPLHF.

Turning to this clone: Since the CDR3 does not end with the conserved phenylalanine or tryptophan, this likely comes from a read error. It is unclear where the CDR3 begins or ends on the DNA, so no DNA is shown, and the CDR3 is as TCRdb lists it. The rearrangement uses TRBV19 and TRBJ2-7; TRBD1, the table's D call, lacks a check against the DNA. The CDR3 is 12 residues long, counting both termini. Germline CDR1 is LNHDA and CDR2 is SQIVND (reference sequence). The CDR3 sequence is CASRSPNGTPQL.

The J gene is TRBJ1-2, the V gene TRBV10-2; no firm D call. CDR1 and CDR2 (germline): WSHSY, SAAADI. V was pared by 4 bases and J by 1 base, with 10 bases between. This CDR3 spans 14 amino acids. CDR3 nucleotides: TGCGCCAGCAGTGGGGCAGGACTTAACTATGGCTACACCTTC. Residues: CASSGAGLNYGYTF.

V gene TRBV12-3 or TRBV12-4 combines with J gene TRBJ1-2; no definite D call. The CDR3 extends over 11 amino acids. The V gene lost 5 bases and the J gene lost 7 bases, with 8 bases spanning the gap. CDR3 bases: TGTGCCAGCAGTCCGGGTATTGGCTACACCTTC. Protein sequence: CASSPGIGYTF.

The count of this clone is one. The chain employs TRBV12-3 or TRBV12-4 and TRBJ2-1; 10 bases are a match to TRBD2. The trim removed 5 bases at V and 8 bases at J, leaving 3 bases unmatched. CDR3 size: 13 residues. The CDR3 loop reads CASSQRGGYEQFF. The CDR3 DNA follows: TGTGCCAGCAGTCAGCGGGGGGGTTATGAGCAGTTCTTC.

The chain links TRBV30 to TRBJ1-1, with D maybe TRBD1 (6 bases). The germline V and J ends were trimmed by 1 base and 6 bases, with 18 bases remaining between them. Germline lookup yields CDR1 GTSNPN and CDR2 SVGIG (reference sequence). CDR3 length equals 15 residues. The DNA for the CDR3 is TGTGCCTGGAGTGAACAGGGCCATGCCCTATCTGAAGCTTTCTTT. It codes for CAWSEQGHALSEAFF. The variable domain in full, with the rest retrieved from reference TRBV30 and TRBJ1-1, is SQTIHQWPATLVQPVGSPLSLECTVEGTSNPNLYWYRQAAGRGLQLLFYSVGIGQISSEVPQNLSASRPQDRQFILSSKKLLLSDSGFYLCAWSEQGHALSEAFFGQGTRLTVV.

The gene calls are TRBV6-5 and TRBJ2-3, with no clear D. The CDR3 extends over 13 amino acids. The germline V gene encodes CDR1 MNHEY and CDR2 SVGAGI. Trimming stripped 3 bases from V and 1 base from J, with 5 bases between. The CDR3 sequence: CASSYRGTDTQYF. In nucleotides, the CDR3 is TGTGCCAGCAGTTATCGAGGCACAGATACGCAGTATTTT.

V and J are TRBV29-1 and TRBJ2-4; unclear D gene. This CDR3 has 14 amino acids. Trimming took 4 bases from V and 0 from J, leaving 10 bases between them. CDR1 and CDR2 (germline): SQVTM, ANQGSEA. CDR3 region: CSVVPLLAKNIQYF. The DNA of the CDR3 is TGCAGCGTTGTTCCGCTACTAGCCAAAAACATTCAGTACTTC. The full variable domain, rest sourced from reference TRBV29-1 and TRBJ2-4, is SAVISQKPSRDICQRGTSLTIQCQVDSQVTMMFWYRQQPGQSLTLIATANQGSEATYESGFVIDKFPISRPNLTFSTLTVSNMSPEDSSIYLCSVVPLLAKNIQYFGAGTRLSVL.

The chain recombines TRBV3-1 (or the pseudogene TRBV3-2) with TRBJ2-2; 9 nucleotides align to TRBD2. The CDR3 loop spans 17 amino acids. From germline, CDR1 is LGHDT and CDR2 YNNKEL (reference sequence). J lost 2 bases, V lost 2 bases, and 6 bases had no gene match. CDR3 region: CASSQLLAGKNTGELFF. As DNA, the CDR3 is TGTGCCAGCAGCCAACTACTAGCGGGTAAAAACACCGGGGAGCTGTTTTTT.

J is TRBJ2-1 and V is TRBV3-1 (or the pseudogene TRBV3-2), with 9 positions matching TRBD2. Germline loops: CDR1 LGHDT, CDR2 YNNKEL (reference sequence). Trimming removed 6 bases from V and 2 bases from J; junction bases left unmatched: 8. CDR3 length: 16 residues. The chain's CDR3 is CASSPAGGRAYNEQFF. CDR3 DNA: TGTGCCAGCAGTCCAGCCGGCGGGAGGGCCTACAATGAGCAGTTCTTC.

V and J are TRBV6-5 and TRBJ1-1, with 7 bases matching TRBD1. The CDR3 is 15 amino acids. CDR1 and CDR2 from the germline V gene are MNHEY and SVGAGI. The trim removed 6 bases at V and 3 bases at J, leaving 10 bases unmatched. In DNA, the CDR3 is TGTGCCAGCAGCTCACGGCAGGGGGGCGACACTGAAGCTTTCTTT. It yields the protein CASSSRQGGDTEAFF.

V gene TRBV5-6 combines with J gene TRBJ2-2; 8 nucleotides align to TRBD2. The V and J ends lost 3 bases and 7 bases, in that order; junction bases with no gene match: 8. CDR1 SGHDT and CDR2 YYEEEE come from the germline V gene. This CDR3 spans 15 amino acids. The CDR3 reads CASSSRGGHGGELFF. In DNA form, the CDR3 reads TGTGCCAGCAGCTCCCGGGGGGGCCATGGCGGGGAGCTGTTTTTT.

The rearrangement joins TRBV6-5 to TRBJ1-1, with 7 bases lining up with TRBD1. Germline V gene data show CDR1 as MNHEY and CDR2 as SVGAGI. The CDR3 loop spans 14 amino acids. The ends lost 6 bases at V and 9 bases at J; junction bases unmatched: 13. CDR3 sequence reads: CASSLRQGGSKAFF. CDR3 nucleotide sequence: TGTGCCAGCAGCCTCAGACAGGGAGGTTCTAAAGCTTTCTTT.

The chain employs TRBV24-1 and TRBJ2-5, with a tentative D call TRBD1 (7 bases). The CDR3 loop spans 15 amino acids. The V gene lost 0 bases and the J gene lost 3 bases, with 10 bases spanning the gap. Germline V gene sequence: CDR1 KGHDR, CDR2 SFDVKD. CDR3: CATSDLARGEETQYF. CDR3 DNA sequence: TGTGCCACCAGTGATTTGGCCAGGGGGGAAGAGACCCAGTACTTC.

This chain links TRBV6-6 with TRBJ1-4, with 8 bases matching TRBD1. The ends lost 5 bases at V and 8 bases at J; junction bases unmatched: 13. Germline-derived CDR1 and CDR2 are MNHNY and SVGAGI (reference sequence). The CDR3 sequence is 16 residues long. CDR3 nucleotides: TGTGCCAGCAGTCGACTCCGACAGGGGTCCAGGGAAAAACTGTTTTTT. It is translated as CASSRLRQGSREKLFF.

This sequence joins TRBV12-3 or TRBV12-4 and TRBJ2-7; 9 bases line up with TRBD1. The V and J ends lost 7 bases and 3 bases, in that order; junction bases with no gene match: 4. This CDR3 spans 13 amino acids. CDR3 coding DNA: TGTGCCAGCAAGGGGACAGGGCTCTACGAGCAGTACTTC. It is translated as CASKGTGLYEQYF.

This clone was counted a few times. The chain couples TRBV10-1 to TRBJ2-7, with 10 bases lining up with TRBD1. The junction had 13 bases not matched to a gene; V was cut back by 7 bases and J by 7 bases. This CDR3 spans 15 amino acids. Looked up from germline, CDR1 is WNHNN and CDR2 is SYGVQD (reference sequence). This chain's CDR3 is CASNSHRDRGREQYF. DNA of the CDR3: TGCGCCAGCAATTCGCACCGCGACAGGGGGCGTGAGCAGTACTTC.